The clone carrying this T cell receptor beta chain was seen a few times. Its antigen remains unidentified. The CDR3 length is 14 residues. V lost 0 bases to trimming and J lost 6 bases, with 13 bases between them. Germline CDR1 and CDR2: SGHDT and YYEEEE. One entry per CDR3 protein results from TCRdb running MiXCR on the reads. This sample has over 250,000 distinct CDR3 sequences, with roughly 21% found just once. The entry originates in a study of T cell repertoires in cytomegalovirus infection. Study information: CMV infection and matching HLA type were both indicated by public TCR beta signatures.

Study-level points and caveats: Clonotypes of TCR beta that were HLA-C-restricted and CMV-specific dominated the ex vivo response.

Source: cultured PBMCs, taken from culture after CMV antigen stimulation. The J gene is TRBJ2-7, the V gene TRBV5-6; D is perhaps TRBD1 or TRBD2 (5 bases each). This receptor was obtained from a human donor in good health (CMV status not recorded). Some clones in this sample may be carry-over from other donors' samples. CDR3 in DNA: TGTGCCAGCAGCTTGGCGGGGCCGGCTCGCGAGCAGTACGTC. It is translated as CASSLAGPAREQYV.